The clone carrying this TCR beta chain was found many times. Its cognate antigen is unknown. Trimming took off 2 bases at V and 0 bases at J, with 11 bases between the two ends. The CDR3 runs to 16 residues. The germline V gene encodes CDR1 WNHNN and CDR2 SYGVQD (reference sequence). The record originates from a study of identical twins. Study observations and caveats: Memory repertoires lacked the insertion deficit that abundant cord blood beta clonotypes showed.

TCRdb called the 5' RACE reads again in MiXCR, with one record for every CDR3 protein. The sample lists hundreds of thousands of distinct CDR3 sequences; 5.5% to 7% were seen once. The sample also formed part of further work on yellow fever vaccine responses in identical twins.

The clonotype was recovered from a woman between 18 and 30 years old in good health. The specimen sequenced was memory (CD45RO+) T cells sorted from blood. The chain carries TRBV10-1 and TRBJ2-1; either TRBD1 or TRBD2 may fit D (5 bases each). CDR3 bases: TGCGCCAGCAGTGAGATTACGGGACCCTCCTACAATGAGCAGTTCTTC. Translating it yields CASSEITGPSYNEQFF.